This TCR beta chain was sequenced for a study of kidney transplant recipient with SARS-CoV-2 infection. This clonotype occurred once. A much larger clone lies a single base off, so this may be a read error. TCRdb called the reads again in MiXCR, with one record for every CDR3 protein. The sample contains under 250,000 distinct CDR3 sequences, 25% to 30% of which appear only once. The trim removed 3 bases at V and 1 base at J, leaving 14 bases unmatched. In germline, CDR1 is LGHDT, CDR2 YNNKEL (reference sequence). The CDR3 runs 18 residues. This TCR was recovered from a male patient aged 25 to 39 who had COVID-19 and was a kidney transplant recipient. A share of the T cells may be of graft donor origin. The material sequenced was a blood sample, taken at baseline and between days 110 and 120 from a kidney transplant recipient. V and J are TRBV3-1 and TRBJ1-1; 7 bases match TRBD1. CDR3 in DNA: TGTGCCAGCAGCCACAACAGACAGGGTTTGGTGGCGAACACTGAAGCTTTCTTT. Protein product: CASSHNRQGLVANTEAFF.